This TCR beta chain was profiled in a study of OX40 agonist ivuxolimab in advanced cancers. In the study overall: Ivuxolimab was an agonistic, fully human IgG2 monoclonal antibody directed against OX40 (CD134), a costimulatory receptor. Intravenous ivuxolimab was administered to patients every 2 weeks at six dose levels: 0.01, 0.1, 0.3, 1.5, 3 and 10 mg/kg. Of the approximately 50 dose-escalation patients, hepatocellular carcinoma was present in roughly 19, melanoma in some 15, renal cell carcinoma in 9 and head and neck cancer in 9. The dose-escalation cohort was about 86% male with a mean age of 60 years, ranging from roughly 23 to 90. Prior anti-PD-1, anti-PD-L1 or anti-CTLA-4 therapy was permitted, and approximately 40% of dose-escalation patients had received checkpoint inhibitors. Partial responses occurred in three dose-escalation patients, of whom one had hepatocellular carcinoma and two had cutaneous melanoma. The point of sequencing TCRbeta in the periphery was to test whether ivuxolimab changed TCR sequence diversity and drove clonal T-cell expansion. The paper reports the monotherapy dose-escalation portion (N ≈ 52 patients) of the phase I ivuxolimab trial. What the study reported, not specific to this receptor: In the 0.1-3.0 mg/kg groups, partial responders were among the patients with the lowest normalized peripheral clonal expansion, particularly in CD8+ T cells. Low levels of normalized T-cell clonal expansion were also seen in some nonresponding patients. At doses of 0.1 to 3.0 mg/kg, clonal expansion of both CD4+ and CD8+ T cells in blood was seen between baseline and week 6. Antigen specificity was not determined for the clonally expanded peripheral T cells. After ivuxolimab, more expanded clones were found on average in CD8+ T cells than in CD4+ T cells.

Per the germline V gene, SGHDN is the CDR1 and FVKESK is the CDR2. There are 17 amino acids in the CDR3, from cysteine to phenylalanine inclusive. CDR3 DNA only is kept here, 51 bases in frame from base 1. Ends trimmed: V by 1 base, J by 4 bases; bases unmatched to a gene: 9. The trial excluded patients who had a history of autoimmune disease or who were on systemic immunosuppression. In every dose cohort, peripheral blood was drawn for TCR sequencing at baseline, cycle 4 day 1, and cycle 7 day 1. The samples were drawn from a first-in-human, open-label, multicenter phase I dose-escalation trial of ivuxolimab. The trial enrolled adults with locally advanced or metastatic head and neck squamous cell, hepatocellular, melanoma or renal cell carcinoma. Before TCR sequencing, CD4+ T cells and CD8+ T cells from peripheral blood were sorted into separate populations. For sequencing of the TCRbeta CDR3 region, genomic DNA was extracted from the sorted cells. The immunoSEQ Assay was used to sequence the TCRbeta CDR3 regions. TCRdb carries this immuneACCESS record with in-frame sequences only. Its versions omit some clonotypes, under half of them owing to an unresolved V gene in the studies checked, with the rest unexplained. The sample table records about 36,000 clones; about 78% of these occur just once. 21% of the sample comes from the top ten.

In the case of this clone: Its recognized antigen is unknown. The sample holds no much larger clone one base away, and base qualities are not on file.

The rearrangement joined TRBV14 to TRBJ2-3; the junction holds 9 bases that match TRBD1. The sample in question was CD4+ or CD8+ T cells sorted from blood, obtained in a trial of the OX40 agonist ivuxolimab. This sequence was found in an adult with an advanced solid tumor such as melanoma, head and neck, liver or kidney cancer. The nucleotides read TGTGCCAGCAGCCAAGGGGACAGGGAAGATCTCGCAGATACGCAGTATTTT. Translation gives CASSQGDREDLADTQYF.